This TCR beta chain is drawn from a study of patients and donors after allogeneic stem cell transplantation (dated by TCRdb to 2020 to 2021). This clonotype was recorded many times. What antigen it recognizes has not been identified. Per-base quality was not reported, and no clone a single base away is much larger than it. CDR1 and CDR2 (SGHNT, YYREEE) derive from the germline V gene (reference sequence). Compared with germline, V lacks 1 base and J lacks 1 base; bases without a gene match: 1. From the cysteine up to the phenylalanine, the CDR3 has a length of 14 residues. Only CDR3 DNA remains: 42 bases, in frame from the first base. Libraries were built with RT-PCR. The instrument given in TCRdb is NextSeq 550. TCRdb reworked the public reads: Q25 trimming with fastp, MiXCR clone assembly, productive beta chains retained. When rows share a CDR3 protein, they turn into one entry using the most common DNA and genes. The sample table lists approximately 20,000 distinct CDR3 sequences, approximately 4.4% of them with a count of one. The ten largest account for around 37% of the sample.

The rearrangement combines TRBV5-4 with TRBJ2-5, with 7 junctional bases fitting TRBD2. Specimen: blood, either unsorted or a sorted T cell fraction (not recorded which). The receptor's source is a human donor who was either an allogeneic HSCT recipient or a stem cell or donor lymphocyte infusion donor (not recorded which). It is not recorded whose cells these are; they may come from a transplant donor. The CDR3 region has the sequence CASSLRLAQETQYF. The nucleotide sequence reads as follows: TGTGCCAGCAGCTTGCGACTAGCCCAAGAGACCCAGTACTTC.